Below, 5 T cell receptor beta chains from the same sample are listed, as sequenced in a study of blood T cell repertoires in COVID-19. Sequenced by immunoSEQ multiplex PCR; TCRdb stores in-frame clones only, minus some. Found here are 100,000 to 150,000 clones, roughly three quarters of them singletons; the top ten hold under 2.5%. Sequencing input: peripheral blood. The receptor source for this set is a woman between 65 and 79 years old with acute or convalescent COVID-19.

This clone was counted only a few times. The chain is built from TRBV15 and TRBJ1-5; D is unclear. Germline V gene lookup returns CDR1 LNHNV and CDR2 YYDKDF (reference sequence). V gave up 0 bases and J gave up 4 bases, with 4 bases separating them. The CDR3 sequence is 13 residues long. The CDR3 bases are TGTGCCACCAGCAGAGACCAAAATCAGCCCCAGCATTTT. Its protein product is CATSRDQNQPQHF.

J is TRBJ2-5 and V is TRBV3-1 (or the pseudogene TRBV3-2), with TRBD2 matching over 10 bases. The CDR3 extends over 16 amino acids. Germline V gene data show CDR1 as LGHDT and CDR2 as YNNKEL (reference sequence). With V trimmed by 4 bases and J by 4 bases, 9 bases remained unmatched. This chain's CDR3 is CASSRLVAGGSETQYF. The CDR3 DNA reads TGTGCCAGCAGCCGATTGGTAGCGGGGGGCTCAGAGACCCAGTACTTC.

The V gene is TRBV5-4, the J gene TRBJ2-7; 11 bases align to TRBD1. This CDR3 region has 16 residues. The germline V gene has CDR1 SGHNT and CDR2 YYREEE (reference sequence). The V and J ends lost 1 base and 3 bases, in that order; junction bases with no gene match: 6. DNA of the CDR3: TGTGCCAGCAGCTTGTTCTCCGGGACAGGGGGCTACGAGCAGTACTTC. Encoded protein: CASSLFSGTGGYEQYF.

This sequence joins TRBV19 and TRBJ1-2; TRBD1 matches 8 bases. J gave up 8 bases and V 6 bases, and 5 bases lay outside the gene matches. This CDR3 comprises 12 residues. Germline CDR1 LNHDA, CDR2 SQIVND (reference sequence). Written as DNA, the CDR3 is TGTGCCAGTAGCCCAGACAGGGGAGGCTACACCTTC. Its translation is CASSPDRGGYTF.

This chain joins TRBV5-1 and TRBJ2-1; maybe TRBD2 (5 bases). Germline CDR1 and CDR2: SGHRS and YFSETQ. V lost 4 bases and J lost 0, with 5 bases in between. The CDR3 extends over 13 amino acids. The DNA for the CDR3 is TGCGCCAGCAGCGGGAGCTCCTACAATGAGCAGTTCTTC. This codes for CASSGSSYNEQFF. Using reference TRBV5-1 and TRBJ2-1 for the parts outside the CDR3, the full variable domain is KAGVTQTPRYLIKTRGQQVTLSCSPISGHRSVSWYQQTPGQGLQFLFEYFSETQRNKGNFPGRFSGRQFSNSRSEMNVSTLELGDSALYLCASSGSSYNEQFFGPGTRLTVL.